The clone carrying this T cell receptor (beta chain) was counted between two and nine times. The sample originates from a study of T-cell reconstitution after alpha-beta-depleted transplantation in children. The germline V and J ends were trimmed by 0 bases and 4 bases, with 6 bases remaining between them. From germline, CDR1 is MNHEY and CDR2 SVGAGI. This CDR3 contains 14 residues. Library preparation (for TCRbeta) was performed with unique molecular identifiers. TCRdb used MiXCR to reprocess the PCR reads, holding one entry per CDR3 protein. This sample has 450,000 to 550,000 distinct CDR3 sequences, with approximately 10% found just once.

Source: PBMCs, mostly from graft donor cells, taken 180 days after TCRalphabeta/CD19-depleted stem cell transplant. The V and J genes are TRBV6-5 and TRBJ1-4; D unresolved. The TCR sequence derives from a female patient aged 2 to 10 who had a stem cell transplant for aplastic anemia, so the T cells may come from the graft donor. CDR3 DNA sequence: TGTGCCAGCAGTTACTCGAAGAGTAATGAAAAACTGTTTTTT. Translation gives CASSYSKSNEKLFF.